This is a list of T cell receptor beta chains from one sample in a study of cytomegalovirus exposure and HLA in healthy donors. Measured with immunoSEQ multiplex PCR; TCRdb has only the in-frame clones, and not every one. This sample carries approximately 190,000 clones, over 75% of them seen once, and the ten largest clones take approximately 6%. Sequenced: PBMCs. The receptors originated from a man aged 40-49 years in good health and CMV-seropositive. The CDR3 runs from the conserved cysteine through the conserved F or W. A D gene is named only where the DNA matches it firmly. Some rows mark clone size as missing; the rest say once, few, many or name a class of expanded clone.

-	TRBV28	TRBD1	TRBJ2-7	CASSYSGQGYEQYF	TGTGCCAGCAGCTACTCGGGACAGGGCTACGAGCAGTACTTC
-	TRBV5-1	TRBD1	TRBJ1-2	CASSRTGSNYGYTF	TGCGCCAGCAGCAGGACAGGGAGTAACTATGGCTACACCTTC
-	TRBV5-6	-	TRBJ1-1	CASSRQGFAEAFF	TGTGCCAGCAGCCGGCAGGGTTTCGCTGAAGCTTTCTTT
-	TRBV6-5	TRBD1	TRBJ1-2	CASSRQGSRYGYTF	TGTGCCAGCAGCCGACAGGGCTCTCGCTATGGCTACACCTTC
-	TRBV5-1	TRBD2	TRBJ2-5	CASSLVAGGRGETQYF	TGCGCCAGCAGCTTGGTGGCGGGGGGGCGTGGAGAGACCCAGTACTTC
-	TRBV9	-	TRBJ2-5	CASSVGAKETQYF	TGTGCCAGCAGCGTAGGTGCGAAAGAGACCCAGTACTTC
few	TRBV7-9	TRBD1	TRBJ1-4	CASSLGQGRGF	TGTGCCAGCAGCCTCGGACAGGGGAGGGGTTTT
-	TRBV29-1	-	TRBJ1-2	CSVERRADGGYTF	TGCAGCGTTGAACGCAGGGCGGACGGCGGCTACACCTTC
-	TRBV19	-	TRBJ1-1	CASSIARGATEAFF	TGTGCCAGTAGTATTGCACGGGGGGCCACTGAAGCTTTCTTT
-	TRBV4-3	TRBD2	TRBJ2-5	CASSRILAGEETQYF	TGCGCCAGCAGCCGTATACTAGCGGGAGAAGAGACCCAGTACTTC
once	TRBV11-3	-	TRBJ2-5	CASSLGRTSRETQYF	TGTGCCAGCAGCTTAGGGCGGACTTCACGAGAGACCCAGTACTTC
-	TRBV9	TRBD2	TRBJ2-2	CASSVLADNTGELFF	TGTGCCAGCAGCGTACTAGCGGATAACACCGGGGAGCTGTTTTTT
-	TRBV7-9	TRBD1	TRBJ2-7	CASSLSGQGLSYEQYF	TGTGCCAGCAGCTTATCAGGACAGGGGCTCTCCTACGAGCAGTACTTC
few	TRBV28	-	TRBJ1-4	CASSTGTSGEKLFF	TGTGCCAGCAGTACCGGGACATCGGGTGAAAAACTGTTTTTT
-	TRBV7-6	TRBD1	TRBJ2-5	CASSTGQGEETQYF	TGTGCCAGCAGCACCGGACAGGGTGAAGAGACCCAGTACTTC
-	TRBV4-3	TRBD2	TRBJ2-3	CASSQGWTSGAGDTQYF	TGCGCCAGCAGCCAAGGGTGGACTAGCGGGGCGGGCGATACGCAGTATTTT
-	TRBV4-3	-	TRBJ2-7	CASSQGRGGGGPGEQYF	TGCGCCAGCAGCCAAGGCCGGGGGGGAGGGGGCCCGGGGGAGCAGTACTTC
-	TRBV9	TRBD2	TRBJ2-7	CASSPRQGGSEQYF	TGTGCCAGCAGCCCTCGGCAGGGAGGGTCCGAGCAGTACTTC
-	TRBV7-9	-	TRBJ2-1	CATRPTEGFDNEQFF	TGTGCCACCCGCCCGACGGAGGGATTTGACAATGAGCAGTTCTTC
-	TRBV28	-	TRBJ1-1	CASSFGAGTLNTEAFF	TGTGCCAGCAGTTTCGGGGCAGGGACATTGAACACTGAAGCTTTCTTT
once	TRBV11-2	-	TRBJ2-1	CASSLVGAGNNEQFF	TGTGCCAGCAGCTTAGTAGGGGCGGGGAACAATGAGCAGTTCTTC
-	TRBV7-3	-	TRBJ2-3	CASSGGPLDTQYF	TGTGCCAGCAGCGGTGGGCCGCTGGATACGCAGTATTTT
-	TRBV9	-	TRBJ2-7	CASSVSPLGPSYEQYF	TGTGCCAGCAGCGTTAGCCCCCTGGGGCCCTCCTACGAGCAGTACTTC
-	TRBV6-5	-	TRBJ1-5	CASSYSGDQPQHF	TGTGCCAGCAGTTACTCGGGCGATCAGCCCCAGCATTTT
-	TRBV28	-	TRBJ1-2	CASSPDRGYTF	TGTGCCAGCAGTCCAGACAGGGGCTACACCTTC
-	TRBV27	TRBD1	TRBJ2-7	CASLEGAGGGEQYF	TGTGCCAGCCTTGAGGGGGCGGGTGGTGGCGAGCAGTACTTC
-	TRBV6-6	-	TRBJ1-1	CASSYFVRAFEAFF	TGTGCCAGCAGTTACTTTGTCAGGGCGTTCGAGGCTTTCTTT
-	TRBV30	TRBD1	TRBJ2-7	CAWRASGGEQYF	TGTGCCTGGAGGGCCTCAGGGGGCGAGCAGTACTTC
-	TRBV6-5	TRBD2	TRBJ2-1	CASMGEGSSYNEQFF	TGTGCCAGCATGGGGGAGGGGAGCTCCTACAATGAGCAGTTCTTC
once	TRBV11-2	-	TRBJ2-2	CASSLGAGAGELFF	TGTGCCAGCAGCTTAGGGGCAGGTGCCGGGGAGCTGTTTTTT
-	TRBV6-5	-	TRBJ1-2	CASSPIQGLRGYTF	TGTGCCAGCAGCCCGATCCAGGGGTTGAGGGGCTACACCTTC
-	TRBV7-2	TRBD2	TRBJ2-4	CASSLAISGGSKNIQYF	TGTGCCAGCAGCTTAGCGATTAGCGGGGGGTCCAAAAACATTCAGTACTTC
-	TRBV7-9	-	TRBJ1-5	CASSSTVTNQPQHF	TGTGCCAGCAGCTCGACAGTGACCAATCAGCCCCAGCATTTT
-	TRBV19	-	TRBJ1-6	CASSIRVGNNSPLHF	TGTGCCAGTAGTATCAGGGTTGGCAATAATTCACCCCTCCACTTT
-	TRBV9	TRBD1	TRBJ1-2	CASSDDRGTYGYTF	TGTGCCAGCAGCGACGACAGGGGCACCTATGGCTACACCTTC
-	TRBV29-1	TRBD1	TRBJ2-3	CSVEGGQLGGAYF	TGCAGCGTTGAAGGCGGGCAGTTAGGGGGCGCGTATTTT
-	TRBV30	-	TRBJ2-7	CAWRLHSYEQYF	TGTGCCTGGAGGTTACACTCCTACGAGCAGTACTTC
few	TRBV7-9	-	TRBJ2-3	CASSYSDTQYF	TGTGCCAGCAGCTACTCGGATACGCAGTATTTT
-	TRBV7-2	TRBD1	TRBJ1-1	CASSSTRQGGAFF	TGTGCCAGCAGCTCAACTCGACAGGGAGGAGCTTTCTTT
-	TRBV9	-	TRBJ2-2	CASSVTGTGELFF	TGTGCCAGCAGCGTTACGGGAACCGGGGAGCTGTTTTTT
-	TRBV7-9	-	TRBJ1-1	CASSIQGFTEAFF	TGTGCCAGCAGTATACAGGGCTTCACTGAAGCTTTCTTT
-	TRBV28	-	TRBJ1-2	CASSLGQRLGGYTF	TGTGCCAGCAGTTTAGGCCAGCGACTTGGGGGCTACACCTTC
-	TRBV12-5	TRBD2	TRBJ2-1	CASGGTSRNEQFF	TGTGCTAGTGGGGGGACTAGCCGAAATGAGCAGTTCTTC
-	TRBV9	-	TRBJ1-2	CASSVGLRMDGYTF	TGTGCCAGCAGCGTAGGGCTGAGGATGGATGGCTACACCTTC
-	TRBV27	-	TRBJ1-2	CASSFRGRPSDGYTF	TGTGCCAGCAGTTTCAGGGGACGGCCGAGCGATGGCTACACCTTC
-	TRBV4-3	-	TRBJ2-3	CASSQRTQSPSDTQYF	TGCGCCAGCAGCCAGCGGACTCAGAGTCCCTCAGATACGCAGTATTTT